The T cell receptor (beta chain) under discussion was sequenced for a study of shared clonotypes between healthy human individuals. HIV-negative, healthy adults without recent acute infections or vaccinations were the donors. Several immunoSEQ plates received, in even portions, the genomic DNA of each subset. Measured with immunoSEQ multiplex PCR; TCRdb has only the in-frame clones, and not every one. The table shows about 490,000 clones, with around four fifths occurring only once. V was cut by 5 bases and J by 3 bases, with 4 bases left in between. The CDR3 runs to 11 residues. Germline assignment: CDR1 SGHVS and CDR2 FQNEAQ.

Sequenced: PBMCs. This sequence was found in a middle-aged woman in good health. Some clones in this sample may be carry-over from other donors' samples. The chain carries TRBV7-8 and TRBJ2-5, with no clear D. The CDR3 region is CASSRKETQYF. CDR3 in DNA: TGTGCCAGCAGCCGGAAAGAGACCCAGTACTTC.